These 3 T cell receptor beta chains came from one sample sequenced in a study of T cells after yellow fever vaccination. TCRdb used MiXCR to reprocess the 5' RACE reads, holding one entry per CDR3 protein. Altogether around 550,000 distinct CDR3 sequences are present, 15% to 20% being singletons, with the ten largest covering approximately 14%. The specimen comprised PBMCs, sampled 15 days after the yellow fever booster vaccination. The origin of the receptors is a young man who received the YFV17D yellow fever vaccine.

This clonotype occurred a few times. The V gene is TRBV27, the J gene TRBJ2-7, with D unresolved. The CDR3 covers 13 residues. Between the trimmed V and J ends, which lost 3 bases and 3 bases, there was a span of 9 bases. Germline V CDR1 and CDR2: MNHEY, SMNVEV (reference sequence). CDR3 residues: CASSFRRYYEQYF. CDR3 coding DNA: TGTGCCAGCAGTTTCCGACGGTACTACGAGCAGTACTTC.

A few counts support this clonotype. The CDR3 spells CASSLLGGYTDTQYF. The CDR3 bases are TGTGCCAGCAGTTTGCTTGGCGGGTACACAGATACGCAGTATTTT. V and J are TRBV12-3 or TRBV12-4 and TRBJ2-3; the D gene is possibly TRBD2 (5 bases). V lost 3 bases and J lost 2, with 12 bases in between. The CDR3 consists of 15 residues.

The chain links TRBV20-1 to TRBJ2-7; D possibly uses TRBD1 or TRBD2 (5 bases each). The CDR3 contains 14 residues. Per the germline V gene, CDR1 is DFQATT and CDR2 is SNEGSKA (reference sequence). The V end lost 5 bases, the J end lost 0 bases, and 14 bases lay between the germline ends. The CDR3 loop is CSADGARVSYEQYF. CDR3 in DNA: TGCAGTGCTGACGGGGCGAGGGTCTCCTACGAGCAGTACTTC.